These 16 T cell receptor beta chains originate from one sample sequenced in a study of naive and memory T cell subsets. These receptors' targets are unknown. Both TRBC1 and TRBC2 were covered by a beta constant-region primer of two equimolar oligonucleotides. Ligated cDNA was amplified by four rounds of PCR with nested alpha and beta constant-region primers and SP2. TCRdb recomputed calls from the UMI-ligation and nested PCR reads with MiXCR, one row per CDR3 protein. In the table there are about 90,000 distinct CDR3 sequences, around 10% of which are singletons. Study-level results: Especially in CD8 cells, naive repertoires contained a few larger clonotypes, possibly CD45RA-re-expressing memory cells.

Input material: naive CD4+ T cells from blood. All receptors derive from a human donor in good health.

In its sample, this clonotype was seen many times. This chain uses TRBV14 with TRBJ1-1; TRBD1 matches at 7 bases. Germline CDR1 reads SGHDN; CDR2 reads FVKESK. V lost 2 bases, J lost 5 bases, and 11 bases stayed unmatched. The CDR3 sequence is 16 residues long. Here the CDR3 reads CASSQFGTGAQTEAFF. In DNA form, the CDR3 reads TGTGCCAGCAGCCAATTTGGTACAGGGGCGCAGACTGAAGCTTTCTTT.

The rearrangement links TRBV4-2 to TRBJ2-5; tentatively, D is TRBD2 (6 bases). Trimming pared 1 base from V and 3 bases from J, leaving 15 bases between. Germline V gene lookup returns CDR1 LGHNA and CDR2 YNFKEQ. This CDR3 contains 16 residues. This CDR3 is CASSQVVLGGEETQYF. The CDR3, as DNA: TGTGCCAGCAGCCAAGTGGTCCTGGGGGGAGAAGAGACCCAGTACTTC.

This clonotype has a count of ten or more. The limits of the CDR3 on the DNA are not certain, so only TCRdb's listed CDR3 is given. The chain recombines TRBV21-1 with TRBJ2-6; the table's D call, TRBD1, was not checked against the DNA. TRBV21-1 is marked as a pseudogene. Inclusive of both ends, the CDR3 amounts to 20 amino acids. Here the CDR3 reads CASPNLRLGQVASGANVLTF.

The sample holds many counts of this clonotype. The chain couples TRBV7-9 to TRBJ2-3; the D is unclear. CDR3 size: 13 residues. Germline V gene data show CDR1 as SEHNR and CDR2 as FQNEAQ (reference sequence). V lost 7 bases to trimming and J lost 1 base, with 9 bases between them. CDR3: CASMRRGTDTQYF. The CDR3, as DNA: TGTGCCAGCATGAGGAGAGGCACAGATACGCAGTATTTT.

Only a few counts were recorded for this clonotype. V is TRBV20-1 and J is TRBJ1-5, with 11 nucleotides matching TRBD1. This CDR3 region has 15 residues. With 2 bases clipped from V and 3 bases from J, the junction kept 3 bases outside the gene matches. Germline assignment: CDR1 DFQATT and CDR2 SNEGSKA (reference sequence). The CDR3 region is CSARRTGGLNQPQHF. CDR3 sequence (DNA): TGCAGTGCTAGAAGGACAGGGGGCCTCAATCAGCCCCAGCATTTT.

This chain's CDR3 is CASSDNPGQGNGELFF. CDR3 in DNA: TGTGCCAGCAGTGACAACCCGGGACAGGGAAACGGGGAGCTGTTTTTT. The chain employs TRBV25-1 and TRBJ2-2; 9 bases agree with TRBD1. V lost 3 bases and J lost 7; bases outside the gene matches: 9. The CDR3 covers 16 residues. CDR1 and CDR2 from the germline V gene are MGHDK and SYGVNS.

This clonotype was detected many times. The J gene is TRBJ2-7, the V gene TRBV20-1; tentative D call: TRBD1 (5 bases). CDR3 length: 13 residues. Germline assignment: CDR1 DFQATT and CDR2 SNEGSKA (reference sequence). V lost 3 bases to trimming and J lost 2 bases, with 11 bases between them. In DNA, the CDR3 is TGCAGTGCTAGGGCAGGGTTCGCCTACGAGCAGTACTTC. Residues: CSARAGFAYEQYF.

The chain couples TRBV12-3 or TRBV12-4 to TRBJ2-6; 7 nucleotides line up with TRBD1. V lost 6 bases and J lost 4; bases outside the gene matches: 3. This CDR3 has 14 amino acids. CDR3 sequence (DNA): TGTGCCAGCAGGACAGGGTTCGGGGCCAACGTCCTGACTTTC. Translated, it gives CASRTGFGANVLTF.

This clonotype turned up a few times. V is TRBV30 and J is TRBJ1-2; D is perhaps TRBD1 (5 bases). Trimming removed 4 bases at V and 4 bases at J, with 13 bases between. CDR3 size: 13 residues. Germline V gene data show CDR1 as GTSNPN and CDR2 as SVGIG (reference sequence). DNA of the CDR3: TGTGCCTGGACGGAAGGGGCGGGCTATGGCTACACCTTC. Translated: CAWTEGAGYGYTF.

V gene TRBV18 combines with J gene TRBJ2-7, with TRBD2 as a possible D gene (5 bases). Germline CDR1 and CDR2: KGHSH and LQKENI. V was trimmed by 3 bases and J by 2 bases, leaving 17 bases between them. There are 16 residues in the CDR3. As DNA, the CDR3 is TGTGCCAGCTCACCCTTCCTGTCGGGAAAGACCTACGAGCAGTACTTC. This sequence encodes CASSPFLSGKTYEQYF.

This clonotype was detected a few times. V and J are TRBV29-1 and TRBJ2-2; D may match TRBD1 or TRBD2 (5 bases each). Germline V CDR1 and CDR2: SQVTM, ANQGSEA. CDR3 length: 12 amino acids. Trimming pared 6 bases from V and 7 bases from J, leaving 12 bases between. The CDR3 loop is CSVAGRVGELFF. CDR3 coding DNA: TGCAGCGTGGCAGGGCGGGTCGGGGAGCTGTTTTTT.

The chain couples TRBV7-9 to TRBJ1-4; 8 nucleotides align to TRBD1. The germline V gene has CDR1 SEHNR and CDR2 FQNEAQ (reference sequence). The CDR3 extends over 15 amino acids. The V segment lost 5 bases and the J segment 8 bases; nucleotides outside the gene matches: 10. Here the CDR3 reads CASSPTGQGGEKLFF. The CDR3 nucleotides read TGTGCCAGCAGCCCCACAGGACAGGGTGGCGAAAAACTGTTTTTT.

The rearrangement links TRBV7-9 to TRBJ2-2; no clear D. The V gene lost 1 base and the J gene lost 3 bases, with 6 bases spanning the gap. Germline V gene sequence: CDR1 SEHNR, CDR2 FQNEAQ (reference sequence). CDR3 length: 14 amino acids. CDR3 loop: CASSLVGHTGELFF. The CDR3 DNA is TGTGCCAGCAGCTTAGTAGGACACACCGGGGAGCTGTTTTTT.

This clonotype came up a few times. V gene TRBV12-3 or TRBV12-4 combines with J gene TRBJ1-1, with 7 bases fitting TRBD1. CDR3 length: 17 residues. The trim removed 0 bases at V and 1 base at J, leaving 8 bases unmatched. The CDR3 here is CASSLARTGTENTEAFF. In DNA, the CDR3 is TGTGCCAGCAGTTTAGCTCGTACCGGGACAGAGAACACTGAAGCTTTCTTT.

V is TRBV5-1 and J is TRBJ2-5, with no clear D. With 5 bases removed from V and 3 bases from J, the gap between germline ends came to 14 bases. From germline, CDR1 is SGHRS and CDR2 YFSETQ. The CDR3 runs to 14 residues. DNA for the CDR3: TGCGCCAGCAGGACGTCGGCAGGCAAAGAGACCCAGTACTTC. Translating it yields CASRTSAGKETQYF.

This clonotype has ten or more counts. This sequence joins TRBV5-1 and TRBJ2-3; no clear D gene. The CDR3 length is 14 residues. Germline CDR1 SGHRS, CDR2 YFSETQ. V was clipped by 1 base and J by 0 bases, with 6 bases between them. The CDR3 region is CASSLWVSTDTQYF. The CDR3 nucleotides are TGCGCCAGCAGCTTGTGGGTTAGCACAGATACGCAGTATTTT.